The 4 T cell receptor beta chains listed next were all sequenced from one sample in a study of T-cell memory formation after mild COVID-19. TCRdb analysed the 5' RACE reads with MiXCR anew, one entry per CDR3 protein. Of 120,000 or so distinct CDR3 sequences listed, 17% were seen once; the top ten hold approximately 5.2%. The source material was PBMCs or a T cell subset sorted from them (not recorded which). The receptors derive from a man aged 18 to 29 who had mild COVID-19 (a few samples of this study predate the infection). Cell type and time point are not known.

The genes are TRBV12-3 or TRBV12-4 and TRBJ2-2; TRBD1 matches 10 bases. Unmatched junction bases numbered 4, after V lost 11 bases and J lost 1 base. The CDR3 runs to 14 residues. This CDR3 reads CAGGTGVNTGELFF. The CDR3 nucleotides read TGTGCCGGGGGGACAGGGGTGAACACCGGGGAGCTGTTTTTT.

The rearrangement uses TRBV7-2 and TRBJ2-3; D is undetermined. This CDR3 has 13 amino acids. V was shortened by 8 bases and J by 1 base, with 10 bases between the two germline ends. CDR1 is SGHTA, CDR2 FQGNSA, per germline. CDR3 coding DNA: TGTGCCAGCCGCTCCTGGGGCACAGATACGCAGTATTTT. Translation: CASRSWGTDTQYF.

The chain employs TRBV12-3 or TRBV12-4 and TRBJ2-5; 11 positions match TRBD1. Trimming removed 5 bases from V and 3 bases from J; junction bases left unmatched: 8. The CDR3 runs 16 residues. CDR3 region: CASSGPGTGGKETQYF. CDR3 sequence (DNA): TGTGCCAGCAGTGGCCCCGGGACAGGGGGGAAAGAGACCCAGTACTTC.

The chain recombines TRBV15 with TRBJ2-1; 7 positions match TRBD1. This CDR3 has 15 amino acids. Germline V lookup: CDR1 LNHNV, CDR2 YYDKDF (reference sequence). J was trimmed by 7 bases and V by 1 base; bases with no gene match: 7. The CDR3 spells CATSRAGTVGNEQFF. The CDR3 nucleotides read TGTGCCACCAGCAGAGCCGGGACAGTGGGAAATGAGCAGTTCTTC.